Listed below are T cell receptor beta chains from one sample, sequenced in a study of blood T cell repertoires in COVID-19. Clones were sequenced by immunoSEQ multiplex PCR, and TCRdb holds only the in-frame ones, with some missing. The table has 250,000 to 400,000 clones, 85% to 90% seen once; the top ten hold 2.5% to 3.5%. Input material: peripheral blood. The receptors originated from a woman aged 25-40 years with COVID-19, enrolled during active disease. Each CDR3 is given with its conserved first and last residue. A D gene is named only where the DNA matches it firmly. Clone size is given for some rows only: seen once, a few or many times, or a class if the clone is expanded.

d_gene: TRBD2
abundance: NA
v_gene: TRBV4-1
j_gene: TRBJ2-7
CDR3nt: TGCGCCAGCAGCCAAAACAGCGGGACCTACGAGCAGTACTTC
CDR3aa: CASSQNSGTYEQYF

d_gene: TRBD2
abundance: once
v_gene: TRBV28
j_gene: TRBJ2-4
CDR3nt: TGTGCCAGCAGACCGACTAGCGGGGCGATTCAGTACTTC
CDR3aa: CASRPTSGAIQYF

d_gene: TRBD1
abundance: NA
v_gene: TRBV5-1
j_gene: TRBJ1-1
CDR3nt: TGCGCCAGCAGCACAACCCAGGGGGCGCACACTGAAGCTTTCTTT
CDR3aa: CASSTTQGAHTEAFF

d_gene: NA
abundance: few
v_gene: TRBV12-3/TRBV12-4
j_gene: TRBJ1-5
CDR3nt: TGTGCCAGCAGTTTCCTAACCCAGCCCCAGCATTTT
CDR3aa: CASSFLTQPQHF

d_gene: NA
abundance: NA
v_gene: TRBV30
j_gene: TRBJ2-6
CDR3nt: TGTGCCTGGCAGTGGGCTTCTGGGGCCAACGTCCTGACTTTC
CDR3aa: CAWQWASGANVLTF

d_gene: NA
abundance: NA
v_gene: TRBV5-1
j_gene: TRBJ1-2
CDR3nt: TGCGCCAGCAGCCCGGCGGCGGGGGGTAACTATGGCTACACCTTC
CDR3aa: CASSPAAGGNYGYTF

d_gene: NA
abundance: NA
v_gene: TRBV4-1
j_gene: TRBJ2-2
CDR3nt: TGCGCCAGCAGCCAAGAGGCGACAGCGAACACCGGGGAGCTGTTTTTT
CDR3aa: CASSQEATANTGELFF

d_gene: TRBD2
abundance: NA
v_gene: TRBV7-2
j_gene: TRBJ2-1
CDR3nt: TGTGCCAGCAGCTTAGTAGCGGGAGGGGTCGGTAGTGAGCAGTTCTTC
CDR3aa: CASSLVAGGVGSEQFF

d_gene: TRBD2
abundance: NA
v_gene: TRBV2
j_gene: TRBJ2-1
CDR3nt: TGTGCCAGCAGTGCAGGACTAGCGATCAATGAGCAGTTCTTC
CDR3aa: CASSAGLAINEQFF

d_gene: NA
abundance: NA
v_gene: TRBV16
j_gene: TRBJ2-7
CDR3nt: TGTGCCAGCAGCCGCCCAGGGGCATCCTACGAGCAGTACTTC
CDR3aa: CASSRPGASYEQYF

d_gene: TRBD2
abundance: once
v_gene: TRBV5-1
j_gene: TRBJ2-7
CDR3nt: TGCGCCAGCAGCCCCCGGACTAGCGGATATTACGAGCAGTACTTC
CDR3aa: CASSPRTSGYYEQYF

d_gene: NA
abundance: once
v_gene: TRBV5-4
j_gene: TRBJ2-2
CDR3nt: TGTGCCAGCAGCTCCCCTAGGACCGGGGAGCTGTTTTTT
CDR3aa: CASSSPRTGELFF

d_gene: NA
abundance: many
v_gene: TRBV28
j_gene: TRBJ2-2
CDR3nt: TGTGCGGGGGGAAGGGGGCGCGGGCCCGGGGAGCTGTTTTTT
CDR3aa: CAGGRGRGPGELFF

d_gene: TRBD2
abundance: NA
v_gene: TRBV7-2
j_gene: TRBJ2-1
CDR3nt: TGTGCCAGCAGCTTAAGGGGGTCTAGCGGGTACAATGAGCAGTTCTTC
CDR3aa: CASSLRGSSGYNEQFF

d_gene: NA
abundance: NA
v_gene: TRBV7-9
j_gene: TRBJ2-1
CDR3nt: TGTGCCAGCAGCTTAGAAACGGGCTCCTACAATGAGCAGTTCTTC
CDR3aa: CASSLETGSYNEQFF

d_gene: TRBD2
abundance: NA
v_gene: TRBV5-1
j_gene: TRBJ2-1
CDR3nt: TGCGCCAGCAGTTTGGGACTAGCGGGTCTATACAATGAGCAGTTCTTC
CDR3aa: CASSLGLAGLYNEQFF

d_gene: NA
abundance: NA
v_gene: TRBV19
j_gene: TRBJ2-4
CDR3nt: TGTGCCAGTAGTTCCACGGGTGACATTCAGTACTTC
CDR3aa: CASSSTGDIQYF

d_gene: NA
abundance: NA
v_gene: TRBV19
j_gene: TRBJ1-4
CDR3nt: TGTGCCAGTAAGTCCGCACATAATGAAAAACTGTTTTTT
CDR3aa: CASKSAHNEKLFF

d_gene: TRBD2
abundance: NA
v_gene: TRBV5-1
j_gene: TRBJ2-7
CDR3nt: TGCGCCAGCAGCTTGGGGACTAGCGGGAGCCACGAGCAGTACTTC
CDR3aa: CASSLGTSGSHEQYF

d_gene: TRBD1
abundance: NA
v_gene: TRBV25-1
j_gene: TRBJ1-2
CDR3nt: TGTGCCAGCAGTGGATTTCGAACCCGGGACAGACCCTATGGCTACACCTTC
CDR3aa: CASSGFRTRDRPYGYTF

d_gene: NA
abundance: NA
v_gene: TRBV12-3/TRBV12-4
j_gene: TRBJ1-2
CDR3nt: TGTGCCAGCAGTTTATTGGCTTACTATGGCTACACCTTC
CDR3aa: CASSLLAYYGYTF

d_gene: NA
abundance: NA
v_gene: TRBV5-6
j_gene: TRBJ1-3
CDR3nt: TGTGCCAGCAGCTTAAAATCTCTAAACACCATATATTTT
CDR3aa: CASSLKSLNTIYF

d_gene: NA
abundance: NA
v_gene: TRBV6-7
j_gene: TRBJ2-1
CDR3nt: TGTGCCAGCAGTCCGGGACTTTTTAAGCAGTTCTTC
CDR3aa: CASSPGLFKQFF

d_gene: NA
abundance: once
v_gene: TRBV6-5
j_gene: TRBJ2-5
CDR3nt: TGTGCCAGCAGTAAACAGGGAGCGACAGAGACCCAGTACTTC
CDR3aa: CASSKQGATETQYF

d_gene: NA
abundance: NA
v_gene: TRBV7-9
j_gene: TRBJ2-2
CDR3nt: TGTGCCAGCAGCTTAGCGGGCTCCTCAGTCACCGGGGAGCTGTTTTTT
CDR3aa: CASSLAGSSVTGELFF

d_gene: NA
abundance: NA
v_gene: TRBV27
j_gene: TRBJ2-7
CDR3nt: TGTGCCAGTCGGACAGCCAATTCCTACGAGCAGTACTTC
CDR3aa: CASRTANSYEQYF

d_gene: NA
abundance: NA
v_gene: TRBV27
j_gene: TRBJ1-5
CDR3nt: TGTGCCAGCAGTTTAGGGCGTAGCAATCAGCCCCAGCATTTT
CDR3aa: CASSLGRSNQPQHF

d_gene: NA
abundance: NA
v_gene: TRBV7-2
j_gene: TRBJ2-4
CDR3nt: TGTGCCAGCAGCCTCCGACAGGGGAGGGACATTCAGTACTTC
CDR3aa: CASSLRQGRDIQYF

d_gene: NA
abundance: NA
v_gene: TRBV7-2
j_gene: TRBJ1-4
CDR3nt: TGTGCCAGCAGCTTAGACAGGGCCACAACTAATGAAAAACTGTTTTTT
CDR3aa: CASSLDRATTNEKLFF

d_gene: NA
abundance: NA
v_gene: TRBV5-4
j_gene: TRBJ2-7
CDR3nt: TGTGCCAGCAGCTTGAACCAAGGACTGGGCCACGAGCAGTACTTC
CDR3aa: CASSLNQGLGHEQYF

d_gene: TRBD2
abundance: once
v_gene: TRBV15
j_gene: TRBJ2-1
CDR3nt: TGTGCCACCAGCAGAGCACTAGCGGGAGGCTACAATGAGCAGTTCTTC
CDR3aa: CATSRALAGGYNEQFF

d_gene: NA
abundance: once
v_gene: TRBV2
j_gene: TRBJ1-2
CDR3nt: TGTGCCAGCAGTGAAGTTCCGGGGAACGGGGGGTTCTACACCTTC
CDR3aa: CASSEVPGNGGFYTF

d_gene: NA
abundance: NA
v_gene: TRBV5-4
j_gene: TRBJ1-1
CDR3nt: TGTGCCAGCAGCTTGACCTCAGGTATGAACACTGAAGCTTTCTTT
CDR3aa: CASSLTSGMNTEAFF

d_gene: NA
abundance: NA
v_gene: TRBV3-1/TRBV3-2
j_gene: TRBJ2-3
CDR3nt: TGTGCCAGCAGCCAAGGGGGGACTCCTAGCACAGATACGCAGTATTTT
CDR3aa: CASSQGGTPSTDTQYF

d_gene: TRBD1
abundance: NA
v_gene: TRBV7-2
j_gene: TRBJ1-5
CDR3nt: TGTGCCAGCAGCTTAGAGGACAGGAGCAATCAGCCCCAGCATTTT
CDR3aa: CASSLEDRSNQPQHF

d_gene: NA
abundance: NA
v_gene: TRBV6-1
j_gene: TRBJ2-5
CDR3nt: TGTGCCAGCAGTGATAGAGAGACCCAGTACTTC
CDR3aa: CASSDRETQYF

d_gene: TRBD2
abundance: NA
v_gene: TRBV13
j_gene: TRBJ2-1
CDR3nt: TGTGCCAGCAGCTCCCTAACTAGCGGGGCCTACAATGAGCAGTTCTTC
CDR3aa: CASSSLTSGAYNEQFF

d_gene: NA
abundance: NA
v_gene: TRBV7-9
j_gene: TRBJ1-1
CDR3nt: TGTGCCAGCAGCTTTCAGATCACTGAAGCTTTCTTT
CDR3aa: CASSFQITEAFF

d_gene: NA
abundance: NA
v_gene: TRBV15
j_gene: TRBJ1-4
CDR3nt: TGTGCCACCAGCAGAGATTCCCCCCGGGTGGCTAATGAAAAACTGTTTTTT
CDR3aa: CATSRDSPRVANEKLFF

d_gene: NA
abundance: NA
v_gene: TRBV19
j_gene: TRBJ1-5
CDR3nt: TGTGCCAGTAGTTCCTCCCAGTCGGGGGGGATCCGGCCCCAGCATTTT
CDR3aa: CASSSSQSGGIRPQHF

d_gene: NA
abundance: NA
v_gene: TRBV7-8
j_gene: TRBJ1-2
CDR3nt: TGTGCCAGCAGCTTAGCACTGGAGGGCCCCTATGGCTACACCTTC
CDR3aa: CASSLALEGPYGYTF

d_gene: TRBD2
abundance: NA
v_gene: TRBV5-4
j_gene: TRBJ2-1
CDR3nt: TGTGCCAGCAGCCCTGGACTAGCGGAGGGGAATGAGCAGTTCTTC
CDR3aa: CASSPGLAEGNEQFF

d_gene: NA
abundance: NA
v_gene: TRBV11-2
j_gene: TRBJ2-6
CDR3nt: TGTGCCAGCAGCCCATCTGGCCGTCTCAACGTCCTGACTTTC
CDR3aa: CASSPSGRLNVLTF

d_gene: NA
abundance: NA
v_gene: TRBV2
j_gene: TRBJ1-1
CDR3nt: TGTGCCAGCACCGTTATACAGGCGGCGACTGAAGCTTTCTTT
CDR3aa: CASTVIQAATEAFF

d_gene: NA
abundance: NA
v_gene: TRBV19
j_gene: TRBJ1-5
CDR3nt: TGTGCCAGTAGCGACAGTAGCAATCAGCCCCAGCATTTT
CDR3aa: CASSDSSNQPQHF

d_gene: NA
abundance: NA
v_gene: TRBV7-8
j_gene: TRBJ2-5
CDR3nt: TGTGCCAGCAGCTTACTTACGGGGTGGGAGACCCAGTACTTC
CDR3aa: CASSLLTGWETQYF

d_gene: NA
abundance: NA
v_gene: TRBV19
j_gene: TRBJ1-5
CDR3nt: TGTGCCAGTAGTATCGTCAGGGGAGGGAGCAATCAGCCCCAGCATTTT
CDR3aa: CASSIVRGGSNQPQHF

d_gene: NA
abundance: NA
v_gene: TRBV3-1/TRBV3-2
j_gene: TRBJ1-2
CDR3nt: TGTGCCAGCAGCTCCACGGGGGGGAACTATGGCTACACCTTC
CDR3aa: CASSSTGGNYGYTF

d_gene: TRBD1
abundance: few
v_gene: TRBV20-1
j_gene: TRBJ1-6
CDR3nt: TGCAGTGCAGAATCCGGGACAGTCACCCACTTT
CDR3aa: CSAESGTVTHF

d_gene: NA
abundance: NA
v_gene: TRBV5-4
j_gene: TRBJ2-3
CDR3nt: TGTGCCAGCAGCTTGGATTCAGGTTCCACAGATACGCAGTATTTT
CDR3aa: CASSLDSGSTDTQYF

d_gene: TRBD1
abundance: NA
v_gene: TRBV6-1
j_gene: TRBJ2-5
CDR3nt: TGTGCCAGCAGTGAAACCAGGGGGCTGGGGGAGACCCAGTACTTC
CDR3aa: CASSETRGLGETQYF

d_gene: NA
abundance: NA
v_gene: TRBV28
j_gene: TRBJ1-1
CDR3nt: TGTGCCAGCAGTTGGGAGGGACCGGGCCGAAGGACTGAAGCTTTCTTT
CDR3aa: CASSWEGPGRRTEAFF

d_gene: TRBD2
abundance: NA
v_gene: TRBV7-6
j_gene: TRBJ2-1
CDR3nt: TGTGCCAGCAGCCCCCATGCGGGAGGGGCCTACAATGAGCAGTTCTTC
CDR3aa: CASSPHAGGAYNEQFF

d_gene: NA
abundance: NA
v_gene: TRBV7-8
j_gene: TRBJ2-3
CDR3nt: TGTGCCAGCAGCTCTACGGGCACAGATACGCAGTATTTT
CDR3aa: CASSSTGTDTQYF

d_gene: TRBD1
abundance: NA
v_gene: TRBV12-3/TRBV12-4
j_gene: TRBJ1-2
CDR3nt: TGTGCCACGGGAGGGGGCATAGACTATGGCTACACCTTC
CDR3aa: CATGGGIDYGYTF

d_gene: NA
abundance: once
v_gene: TRBV28
j_gene: TRBJ2-1
CDR3nt: TGTGCCAGCAGCAGGGAAGATGAGCAGTTCTTC
CDR3aa: CASSREDEQFF

d_gene: TRBD2
abundance: NA
v_gene: TRBV6-5
j_gene: TRBJ2-5
CDR3nt: TGTGCCAGCATGCGGGAGGGCCCAGAGACCCAGTACTTC
CDR3aa: CASMREGPETQYF

d_gene: TRBD1
abundance: NA
v_gene: TRBV27
j_gene: TRBJ2-7
CDR3nt: TGTGCCAGCAGTCGACAGGGAAGCGGCTACGAGCAGTACTTC
CDR3aa: CASSRQGSGYEQYF

d_gene: TRBD2
abundance: NA
v_gene: TRBV28
j_gene: TRBJ2-7
CDR3nt: TGTGCCAGCAGTTTCTTCGGACTAGCGCTCTACGAGCAGTACTTC
CDR3aa: CASSFFGLALYEQYF